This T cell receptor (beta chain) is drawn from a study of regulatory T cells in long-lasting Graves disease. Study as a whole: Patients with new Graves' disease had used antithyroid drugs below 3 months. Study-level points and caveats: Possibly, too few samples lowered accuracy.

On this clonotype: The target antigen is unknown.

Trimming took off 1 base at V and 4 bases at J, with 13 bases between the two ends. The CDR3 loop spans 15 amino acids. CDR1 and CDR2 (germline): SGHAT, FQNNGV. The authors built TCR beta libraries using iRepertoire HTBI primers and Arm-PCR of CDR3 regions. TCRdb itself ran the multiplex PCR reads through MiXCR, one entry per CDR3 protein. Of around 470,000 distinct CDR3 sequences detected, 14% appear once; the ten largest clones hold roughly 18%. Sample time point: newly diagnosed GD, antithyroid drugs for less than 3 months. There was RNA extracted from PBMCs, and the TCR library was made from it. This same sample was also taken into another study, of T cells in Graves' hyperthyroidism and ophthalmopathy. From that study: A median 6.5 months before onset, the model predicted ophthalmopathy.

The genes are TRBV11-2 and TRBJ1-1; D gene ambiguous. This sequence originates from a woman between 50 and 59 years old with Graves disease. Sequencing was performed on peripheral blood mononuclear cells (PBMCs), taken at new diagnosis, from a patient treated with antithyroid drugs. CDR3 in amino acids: CASSLVGAEGTEAFF. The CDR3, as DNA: TGTGCCAGCAGCTTAGTAGGAGCAGAGGGCACTGAAGCTTTCTTT.